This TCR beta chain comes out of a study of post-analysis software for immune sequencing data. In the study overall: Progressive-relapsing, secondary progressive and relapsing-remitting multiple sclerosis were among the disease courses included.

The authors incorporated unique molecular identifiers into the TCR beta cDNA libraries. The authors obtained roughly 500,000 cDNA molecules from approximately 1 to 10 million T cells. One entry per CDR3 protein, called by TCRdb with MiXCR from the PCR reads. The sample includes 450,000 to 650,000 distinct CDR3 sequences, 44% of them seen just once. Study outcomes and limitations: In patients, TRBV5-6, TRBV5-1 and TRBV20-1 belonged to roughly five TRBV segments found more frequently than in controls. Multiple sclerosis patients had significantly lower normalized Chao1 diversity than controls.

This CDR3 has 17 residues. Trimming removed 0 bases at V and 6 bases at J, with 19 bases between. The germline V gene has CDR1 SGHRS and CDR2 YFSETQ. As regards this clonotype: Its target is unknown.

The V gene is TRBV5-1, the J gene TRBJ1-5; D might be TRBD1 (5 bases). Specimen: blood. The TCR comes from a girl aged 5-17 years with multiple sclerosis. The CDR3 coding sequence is TGCGCCAGCAGCTTGGTTCCGGGACGGAGAGGCGGTCAGCCCCAGCATTTT. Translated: CASSLVPGRRGGQPQHF.